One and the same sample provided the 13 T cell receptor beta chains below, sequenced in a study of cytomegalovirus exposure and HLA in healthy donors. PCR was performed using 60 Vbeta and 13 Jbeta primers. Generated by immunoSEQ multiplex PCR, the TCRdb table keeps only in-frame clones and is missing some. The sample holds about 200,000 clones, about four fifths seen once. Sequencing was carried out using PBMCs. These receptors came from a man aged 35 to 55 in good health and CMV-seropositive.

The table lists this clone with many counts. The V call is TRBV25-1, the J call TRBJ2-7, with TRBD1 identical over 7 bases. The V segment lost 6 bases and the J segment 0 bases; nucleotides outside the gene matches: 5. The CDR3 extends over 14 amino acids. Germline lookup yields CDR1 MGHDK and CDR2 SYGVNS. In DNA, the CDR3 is TGTGCCAGCAGGCTGACAGGGAGCTCCTACGAGCAGTACTTC. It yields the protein CASRLTGSSYEQYF.

The DNA for the CDR3 is TGCGCCAGCAGCTTGAGGCGCGGGGACAGCGAAGCTTTCTTT. It is translated as CASSLRRGDSEAFF. The chain recombines TRBV5-1 with TRBJ1-1, with 7 nucleotides matching TRBD1. J gave up 8 bases and V 1 base, and 8 bases lay outside the gene matches. Per the germline V gene, CDR1 is SGHRS and CDR2 is YFSETQ. The CDR3 totals 14 residues.

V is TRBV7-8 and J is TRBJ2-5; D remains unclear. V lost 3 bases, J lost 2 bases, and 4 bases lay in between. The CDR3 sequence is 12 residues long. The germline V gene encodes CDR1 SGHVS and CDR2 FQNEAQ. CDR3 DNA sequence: TGTGCCAGCAGCTTTGAGCAAGAGACCCAGTACTTC. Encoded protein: CASSFEQETQYF.

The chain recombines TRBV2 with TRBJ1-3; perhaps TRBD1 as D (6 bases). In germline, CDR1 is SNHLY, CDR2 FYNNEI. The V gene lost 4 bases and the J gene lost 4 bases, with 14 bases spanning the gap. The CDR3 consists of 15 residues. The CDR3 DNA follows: TGTGCCAGCAGTGGAAGACAGGATTCCGGAAACACCATATATTTT. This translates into CASSGRQDSGNTIYF.

CDR3 loop: CASILRRAQGYGYTF. The CDR3 coding sequence is TGTGCCAGCATCCTTAGACGGGCCCAGGGTTATGGCTACACCTTC. The chain uses TRBV5-6 and TRBJ1-2, with D maybe TRBD1 (5 bases). V gave up 6 bases and J gave up 5 bases, with 20 bases separating them. CDR3 length equals 15 residues. Germline assignment: CDR1 SGHDT and CDR2 YYEEEE. The entire variable domain, with the rest obtained from reference TRBV5-6 and TRBJ1-2, is as follows: DAGVTQSPTHLIKTRGQQVTLRCSPKSGHDTVSWYQQALGQGPQFIFQYYEEEERQRGNFPDRFSGHQFPNYSSELNVNALLLGDSALYLCASILRRAQGYGYTFGSGTRLTVV.

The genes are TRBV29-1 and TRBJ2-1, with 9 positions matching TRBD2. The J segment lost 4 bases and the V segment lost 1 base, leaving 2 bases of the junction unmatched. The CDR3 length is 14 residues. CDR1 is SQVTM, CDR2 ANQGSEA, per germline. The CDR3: CSVEGLADYNEQFF. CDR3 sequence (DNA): TGCAGCGTTGAAGGACTAGCGGATTACAATGAGCAGTTCTTC.

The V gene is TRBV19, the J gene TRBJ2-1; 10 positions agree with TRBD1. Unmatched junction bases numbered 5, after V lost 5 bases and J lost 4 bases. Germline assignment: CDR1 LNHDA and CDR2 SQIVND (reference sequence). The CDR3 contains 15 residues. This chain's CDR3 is CASSLGTGVYNEQFF. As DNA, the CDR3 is TGTGCCAGTAGTCTTGGGACAGGGGTTTACAATGAGCAGTTCTTC. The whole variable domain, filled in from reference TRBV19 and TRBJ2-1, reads DGGITQSPKYLFRKEGQNVTLSCEQNLNHDAMYWYRQDPGQGLRLIYYSQIVNDFQKGDIAEGYSVSREKKESFPLTVTSAQKNPTAFYLCASSLGTGVYNEQFFGPGTRLTVL.

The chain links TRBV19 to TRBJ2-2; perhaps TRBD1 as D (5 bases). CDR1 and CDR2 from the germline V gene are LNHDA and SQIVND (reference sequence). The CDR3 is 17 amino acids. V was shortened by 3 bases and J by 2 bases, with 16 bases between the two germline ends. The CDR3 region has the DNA TGTGCCAGTAGTATTGACAGTCCCCTGACTAACACCGGGGAGCTGTTTTTT. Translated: CASSIDSPLTNTGELFF.

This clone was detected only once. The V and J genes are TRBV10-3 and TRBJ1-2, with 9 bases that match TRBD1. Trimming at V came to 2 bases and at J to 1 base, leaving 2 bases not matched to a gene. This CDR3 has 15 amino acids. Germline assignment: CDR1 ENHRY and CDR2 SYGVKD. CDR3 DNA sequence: TGTGCCATCAGTGAGAGACAGGGGGTTAACTATGGCTACACCTTC. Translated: CAISERQGVNYGYTF.

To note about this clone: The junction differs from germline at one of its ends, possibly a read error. CDR3 sequence reads: CASTYWEVRNTGELFF. In DNA, the CDR3 is TGTGCCAGCACTTACTGGGAGGTTAGGAACACCGGGGAGCTGTTTTTT. V usage is TRBV6-6 and J usage is TRBJ2-2; tentative D call: TRBD2 (6 bases). The CDR3 sequence is 16 residues long. Germline CDR1 MNHNY, CDR2 SVGAGI (reference sequence).

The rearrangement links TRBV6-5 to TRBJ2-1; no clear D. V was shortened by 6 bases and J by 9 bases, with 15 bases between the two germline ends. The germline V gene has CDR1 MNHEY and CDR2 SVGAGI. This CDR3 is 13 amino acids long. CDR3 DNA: TGTGCCAGCAGCCCTCGGTCGAGGAGTGAGCAGTTCTTC. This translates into CASSPRSRSEQFF.

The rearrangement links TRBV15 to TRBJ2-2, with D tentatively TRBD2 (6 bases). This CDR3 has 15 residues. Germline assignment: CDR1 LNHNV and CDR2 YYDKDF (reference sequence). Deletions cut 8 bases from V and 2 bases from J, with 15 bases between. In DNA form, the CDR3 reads TGTGCCACCCAAGCAGGCGGGACCAACACCGGGGAGCTGTTTTTT. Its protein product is CATQAGGTNTGELFF. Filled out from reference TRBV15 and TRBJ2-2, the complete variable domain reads DAMVIQNPRYQVTQFGKPVTLSCSQTLNHNVMYWYQQKSSQAPKLLFHYYDKDFNNEADTPDNFQSRRPNTSFCFLDIRSPGLGDTAMYLCATQAGGTNTGELFFGEGSRLTVL.

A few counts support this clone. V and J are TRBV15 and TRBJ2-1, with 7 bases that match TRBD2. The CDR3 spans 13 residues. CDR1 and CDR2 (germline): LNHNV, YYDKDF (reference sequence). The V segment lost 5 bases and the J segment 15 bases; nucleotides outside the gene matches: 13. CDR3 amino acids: CATSASLAEALFF. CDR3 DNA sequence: TGTGCCACCAGCGCCAGTCTAGCGGAGGCCTTGTTCTTC.